Sequencing of this TCR beta chain was carried out in a study of TIL therapy for anti-PD-1-resistant metastatic lung cancer (dated by TCRdb to about 2021). In terms of the full investigation: Tumors were harvested prior to any PD-1/PD-L1 blockade, after which nivolumab was administered to patients, and lymphodepletion, expanded TIL infusion and IL-2 were given to patients who progressed. Enrolled patients had a median age of around 49 years (range about 35-85) and a median tumor PD-L1 proportion score of 6%. Most of the cohort had lung adenocarcinoma, a handful of tumors were EGFR-mutant and two were ALK-rearranged, and half of the patients were current or former smokers. A median non-synonymous tumor mutation burden of around 1.5 mutations per megabase was determined across the cohort by whole-exome sequencing. Tumor and peripheral blood T cell receptor beta sequencing was used to track clonotypes across tumor, expanded TIL product and serial blood samples.

On the study overall, not on this receptor specifically: The study protocol defined all tumor marker inferences as exploratory. The cohort was highly selected, with more treatment-naive, never-smoker and oncogene-addicted patients than typical, limiting generalizability. The baseline peripheral repertoire was partially replaced by infused TIL clonotypes, which then decayed over months, and persistence showed no apparent association with response.

V is cut back by 3 bases and J by 8 bases, with 14 bases in the junction unmatched. CDR1 and CDR2 are read off the germline V gene as SGHRS and YFSETQ. The CDR3 covers 17 residues, taking in both the cysteine and the phenylalanine. The DNA shown is the 51-base CDR3, in frame from base 1. A note on this clone: Its antigen has not been determined. Qualities for individual bases were not recorded, and no much larger clone is one base off.

The immunoSEQ v3 hsTCRB kit was used to amplify TCR beta CDR3 regions from genomic DNA through bias-controlled multiplex PCR. An Illumina NextSeq 500 was used to sequence the TCR libraries, reaching roughly 1.9 million read pairs at survey level or roughly 4.5-6 million at deep level. The authors' pipeline ran thus. Clonality was reported by immunoSEQ Analyzer software, which also assigned V, D and J genes and filtered out non-productive sequences. To compare repertoires between infused TIL and blood, productive Simpson clonality was used along with the Morisita overlap index of productive TRB rearrangements. Absolute clonotype counts in blood were estimated as lymphocyte count times CD3+ fraction times the clone's productive frequency. TCRdb provides this immuneACCESS table in a form limited to in-frame rearrangements. Some clones are lacking; in checked studies, under half of them reflect an unresolved V gene, and why the rest are absent is not known. That table furnishes V, J and clone size, whereas the DNA furnished D and trimming. The sample yields just over 20,000 clones; around 81% were counted once. Under 7.5% of the sample lies in the top ten.

In the paper's terms, the time point label means: pre-treatment sample, taken before nivolumab and TIL therapy. Adults with stage 4 NSCLC were enrolled from October 2017 to early 2020 in a dual-center phase I trial. The samples were drawn from an open-label, single-arm phase I trial testing tumor-infiltrating lymphocyte therapy combined with nivolumab in advanced non-small cell lung cancer. Blood mononuclear cells were isolated from EDTA tubes by Ficoll gradient and were snap-frozen as pellets, and DNA was extracted with a Qiagen mini-prep kit. This TCR derives from a person aged 30 to 80 with non-small cell lung cancer. The chain employs TRBV5-1 and TRBJ2-2; TRBD1 aligns with 9 central bases. The sample consisted of blood, taken at baseline. The nucleotides read TGCGCCAGCAGCTGGTCCGGGACAGGGAAAATTAGAGGGGAGCTGTTTTTT. This is translated as CASSWSGTGKIRGELFF.